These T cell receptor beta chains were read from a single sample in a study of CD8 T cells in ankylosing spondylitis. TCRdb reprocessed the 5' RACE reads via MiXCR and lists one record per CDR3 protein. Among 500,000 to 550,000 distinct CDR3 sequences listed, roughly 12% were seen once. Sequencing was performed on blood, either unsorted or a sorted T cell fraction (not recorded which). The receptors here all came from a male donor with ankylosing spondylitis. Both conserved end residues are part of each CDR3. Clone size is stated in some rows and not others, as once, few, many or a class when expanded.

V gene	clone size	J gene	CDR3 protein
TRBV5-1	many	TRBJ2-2	CASAQAATGELFF
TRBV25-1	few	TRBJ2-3	CASSPRLGRSTDTRYF
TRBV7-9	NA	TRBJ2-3	CASSDSDRDGFTDTQYF
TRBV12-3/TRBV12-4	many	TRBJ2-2	CASSLSGGNELFF
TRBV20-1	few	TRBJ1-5	CSARRVSNQPQHF
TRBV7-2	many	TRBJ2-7	CASSWGTSSEYEQYF
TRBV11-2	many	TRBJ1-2	CASSQNFNYGYTF
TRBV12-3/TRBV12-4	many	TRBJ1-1	CASRDNMNTEAFF
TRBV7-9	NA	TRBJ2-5	CASSPWTKQETQYF
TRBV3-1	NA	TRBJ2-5	CASSQVPGAWETQYF
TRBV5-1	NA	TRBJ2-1	CASSKQGNNEQFF
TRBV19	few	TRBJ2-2	CASSIGLVGGELFF
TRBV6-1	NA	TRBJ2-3	CASRPRAPALDTQYF
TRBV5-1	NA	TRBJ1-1	CASSPAGRAGTEAFF
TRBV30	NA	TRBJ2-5	CAWSRVGVRQETQYF
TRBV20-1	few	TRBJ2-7	CSARPIAGEGEQYF
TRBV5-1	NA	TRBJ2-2	CASSNGRAGTGELFF
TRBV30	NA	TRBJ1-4	CAWGDRGLPNEKLFF
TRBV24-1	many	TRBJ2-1	CATSDRRDSFIYNEQFF
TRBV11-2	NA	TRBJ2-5	CASSLDSLQETQYF
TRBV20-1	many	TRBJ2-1	CSASLLAASSYNEQFF
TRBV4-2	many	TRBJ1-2	CASSQQKTGDYGYTF
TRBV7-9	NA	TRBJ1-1	CASSLDADWNTEAFF
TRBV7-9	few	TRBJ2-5	CASSFIPAGRYQETQYF
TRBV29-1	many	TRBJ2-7	CSVEDLGYSGEQYF
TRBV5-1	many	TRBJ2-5	CASSGMGQGVGETQYF
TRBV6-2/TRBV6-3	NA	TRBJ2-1	CPSSYGGSYNEQFF
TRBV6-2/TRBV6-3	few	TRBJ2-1	CASSPFWREAYNEQFF
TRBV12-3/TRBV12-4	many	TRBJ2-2	CASSPDGGAFTGELFF
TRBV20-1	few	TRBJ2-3	CSATLAGPDTQYF
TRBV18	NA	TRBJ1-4	CASSPPGTSNEKLFF
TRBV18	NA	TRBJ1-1	CASSRGDREAFF
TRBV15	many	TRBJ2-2	CATSRVAPDTGELFF
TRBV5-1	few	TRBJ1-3	CASRFGTGIGGNTIYF
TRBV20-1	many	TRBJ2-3	CSAPQGTDTQYF
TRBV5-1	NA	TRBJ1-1	CASTFGGAWTEAFF
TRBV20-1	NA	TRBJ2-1	CSAPVLAGYNEQFF
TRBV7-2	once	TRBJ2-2	CASSLVLGGIRELFF
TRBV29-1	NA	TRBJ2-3	CSVEEDLINTQYF
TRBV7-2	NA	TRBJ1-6	CASSFRDARPLHF